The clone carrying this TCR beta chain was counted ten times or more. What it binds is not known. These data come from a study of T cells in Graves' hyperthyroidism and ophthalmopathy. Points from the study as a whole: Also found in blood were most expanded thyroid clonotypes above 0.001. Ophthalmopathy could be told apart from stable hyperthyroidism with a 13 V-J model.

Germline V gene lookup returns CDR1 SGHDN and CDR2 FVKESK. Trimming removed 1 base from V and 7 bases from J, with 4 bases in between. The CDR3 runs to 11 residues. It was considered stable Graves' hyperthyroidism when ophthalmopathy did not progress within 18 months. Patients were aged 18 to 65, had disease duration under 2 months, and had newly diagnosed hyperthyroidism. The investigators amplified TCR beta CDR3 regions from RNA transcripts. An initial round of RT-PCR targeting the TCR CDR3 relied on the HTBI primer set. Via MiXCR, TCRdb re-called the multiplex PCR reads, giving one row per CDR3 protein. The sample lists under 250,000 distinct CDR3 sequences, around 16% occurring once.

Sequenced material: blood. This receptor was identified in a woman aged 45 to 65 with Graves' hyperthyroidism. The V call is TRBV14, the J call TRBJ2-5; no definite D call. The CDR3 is CASSQAGTQYF. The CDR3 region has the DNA TGTGCCAGCAGCCAAGCGGGGACCCAGTACTTC.